The 9 T cell receptor beta chains below all came from one sample that was sequenced in a study of blood T cell repertoires in COVID-19. Generated by immunoSEQ multiplex PCR, the TCRdb table keeps only in-frame clones and is missing some. The sample lists 400,000 to 450,000 clones; around 90% were seen once. The sample was peripheral blood. Receptors were obtained from a man between 18 and 29 years old with COVID-19, enrolled during active disease.

This rearrangement joins TRBV27 to TRBJ2-4; D perhaps matches TRBD2 (5 bases). CDR1 MNHEY and CDR2 SMNVEV come from the germline V gene (reference sequence). The length of the CDR3 is 14 residues. V dropped 8 bases and J dropped 3 bases, with 14 bases sitting between them. CDR3 coding DNA: TGTGCCAGCCGGACTGAACCCTTCAAAAACATTCAGTACTTC. Protein sequence: CASRTEPFKNIQYF.

The chain employs TRBV2 and TRBJ2-3, with 7 nucleotides matching TRBD2. Per germline, CDR1 SNHLY and CDR2 FYNNEI. The CDR3 consists of 14 residues. V lost 7 bases, J lost 3 bases, and 7 bases stayed unmatched. The CDR3 sequence is CASTRAGRTDTQYF. CDR3 bases: TGTGCCAGCACTAGAGCGGGACGTACAGATACGCAGTATTTT.

The chain combines TRBV12-3 or TRBV12-4 with TRBJ2-5; D remains unclear. The CDR3 is 13 residues long. V was trimmed by 3 bases and J by 2 bases, leaving 7 bases between them. CDR3 region: CASSLWLQETQYF. The CDR3 DNA reads as TGTGCCAGCAGTTTGTGGCTGCAAGAGACCCAGTACTTC.

V is TRBV19 and J is TRBJ2-2, with 8 positions matching TRBD1. J lost 6 bases, V lost 3 bases, and 3 bases had no gene match. The germline V gene has CDR1 LNHDA and CDR2 SQIVND (reference sequence). The CDR3 has 14 amino acids. The chain's CDR3 is CASSIRGRAGELFF. The DNA of the CDR3 is TGTGCCAGTAGTATCAGGGGGCGGGCCGGGGAGCTGTTTTTT.

This chain uses TRBV27 with TRBJ2-1; D gene uncertain. Germline V lookup: CDR1 MNHEY, CDR2 SMNVEV (reference sequence). This CDR3 region has 14 residues. The V gene lost 3 bases and the J gene lost 6 bases, with 12 bases spanning the gap. CDR3 DNA: TGTGCCAGCAGTTTTCTCCCTGGAGCCAATGAGCAGTTCTTC. Translation gives CASSFLPGANEQFF.

The J gene is TRBJ1-1, the V gene TRBV7-9; TRBD1 might be the D (6 bases). From germline, CDR1 is SEHNR and CDR2 FQNEAQ (reference sequence). V was trimmed by 0 bases and J by 5 bases, leaving 16 bases between them. The length of the CDR3 is 16 residues. The CDR3: CASSLAGGPRGTEAFF. The CDR3 coding sequence is TGTGCCAGCAGCTTAGCGGGGGGGCCCCGGGGAACTGAAGCTTTCTTT.

The chain uses TRBV19 and TRBJ1-4; TRBD1 might be the D (6 bases). V lost 5 bases and J 2 bases, leaving 15 bases between the germline ends. The CDR3 has 16 residues. Germline values: CDR1 LNHDA, CDR2 SQIVND (reference sequence). This chain's CDR3 is CASSAFTGTTNEKLFF. As DNA, the CDR3 is TGTGCCAGTAGTGCATTTACAGGGACCACTAATGAAAAACTGTTTTTT.

In this sample, this clone turned up once. The chain uses TRBV2 and TRBJ2-1, with 7 bases aligning to TRBD2. The CDR3 extends over 14 amino acids. Germline V CDR1 and CDR2: SNHLY, FYNNEI. Unmatched junction bases numbered 4, after V lost 7 bases and J lost 1 base. Here the CDR3 reads CASMGEGSYNEQFF. The CDR3 nucleotides read TGTGCCAGCATGGGGGAGGGGTCCTACAATGAGCAGTTCTTC.

The V and J genes are TRBV28 and TRBJ1-1, with 8 bases that match TRBD1. CDR1 MDHEN and CDR2 SYDVKM come from the germline V gene. The J segment lost 5 bases and the V segment lost 6 bases, leaving 11 bases of the junction unmatched. The CDR3 is 15 residues long. CDR3 residues: CASSSGGARETEAFF. For the CDR3, the DNA is TGTGCCAGCAGCTCAGGGGGCGCACGGGAAACTGAAGCTTTCTTT.